This T cell receptor (beta chain) emerged from a study of blood T cell repertoires in COVID-19. Study information: Specimens from acute and convalescent COVID-19 originated in the United States, Italy and Spain. The cDNA or gDNA used as material had been derived from T cells, B-cell-depleted T cells, or PBMCs.

V shed 3 bases and J 0 bases; nucleotides not matched to a gene: 3. Germline V gives CDR1 LNHNV, CDR2 YYDKDF (reference sequence). The CDR3 is 15 residues long. Measured with immunoSEQ multiplex PCR; TCRdb has only the in-frame clones, and not every one. The sample includes roughly 250,000 clones, 81% of them seen just once. The gene calls are TRBV15 and TRBJ2-3; TRBD2 matches 7 bases. This TCR was sampled from a woman aged 60 to 75 with active or convalescent COVID-19. Sample: peripheral blood. In DNA, the CDR3 is TGTGCCACCAGCAGGGCGGGGGAGAGCACAGATACGCAGTATTTT. Its translation is CATSRAGESTDTQYF.